These 10 T cell receptor beta chains came from one sample sequenced in a study of blood T cell repertoires in COVID-19. TCRdb keeps only in-frame clones here, not all; method: immunoSEQ multiplex PCR. Counted here are 75,000 or so clones, roughly 90% occurring once; the ten biggest clones make up about 7%. The sample taken for sequencing was peripheral blood. The origin of the receptors is a man aged 65 to 85 with acute or convalescent COVID-19.

The rearrangement links TRBV5-8 to TRBJ1-5; no clear D. The germline CDR1 and CDR2 sequences are SGHTS and YDEGEE. CDR3 length: 13 amino acids. The germline V and J ends were trimmed by 1 base and 4 bases, with 6 bases remaining between them. CDR3 region: CASSLLRNQPQHF. The DNA for the CDR3 is TGTGCCAGCAGCTTGCTCCGTAATCAGCCCCAGCATTTT.

The chain recombines TRBV19 with TRBJ1-5; 7 bases are a match to TRBD1. The V gene end was trimmed by 8 bases and the J gene end by 3 bases; junction bases not matched to a gene: 4. There are 13 residues in the CDR3. Germline CDR1 reads LNHDA; CDR2 reads SQIVND (reference sequence). The DNA of the CDR3 is TGTGCCAGTGTGGGACAGTTCAATCAGCCCCAGCATTTT. Its protein product is CASVGQFNQPQHF.

The CDR3 DNA reads as TGTGCCAGCAGCGTAGGGGCAGGGGGACCCTTGGAGCCCCAGCATTTT. Its protein product is CASSVGAGGPLEPQHF. The gene calls are TRBV9 and TRBJ1-5; 7 bases are a match to TRBD1. The CDR3 contains 16 residues. CDR1 and CDR2 (germline): SGDLS, YYNGEE. V lost 0 bases to trimming and J lost 8 bases; unmatched junction nucleotides: 11.

As concerns this clone: This sample includes further DNA sequences coding for the same CDR3. The rearrangement uses TRBV6-5 and TRBJ2-7, with D unclear. The CDR3 covers 16 residues. The V end lost 0 bases, the J end lost 2 bases, and 14 bases lay between the germline ends. CDR1 and CDR2 (germline): MNHEY, SVGAGI. DNA of the CDR3: TGTGCCAGCAGTTACTCGAATCCGTCAGAGGCCTACGAGCAGTACTTC. It is translated as CASSYSNPSEAYEQYF.

The chain combines TRBV3-1 (or the pseudogene TRBV3-2) with TRBJ2-7; D remains ambiguous. Germline-derived CDR1 and CDR2 are LGHDT and YNNKEL (reference sequence). The CDR3 has 12 residues. V lost 2 bases and J 3 bases, leaving 5 bases between the germline ends. The CDR3 protein is CASSQNFYEQYF. The CDR3 nucleotides are TGTGCCAGCAGCCAAAACTTCTACGAGCAGTACTTC.

This chain uses TRBV6-5 with TRBJ2-1, with 7 bases lining up with TRBD1. J was trimmed by 10 bases and V by 5 bases; bases with no gene match: 11. Germline V lookup: CDR1 MNHEY, CDR2 SVGAGI. The CDR3 loop spans 14 amino acids. The CDR3 DNA follows: TGTGCCAGCAGTCCCGGGGACAGTCTGCGGGAGCAGTTCTTC. Translated, it gives CASSPGDSLREQFF.

This chain joins TRBV29-1 and TRBJ1-2; D is perhaps TRBD1 (6 bases). This CDR3 is 13 amino acids long. Germline V gene sequence: CDR1 SQVTM, CDR2 ANQGSEA. V lost 6 bases, J lost 4 bases, and 15 bases lay in between. The CDR3 DNA reads TGCAGCGTGCCTACAGGGTTTCGCTATGGCTACACCTTC. It is translated as CSVPTGFRYGYTF.

The chain joins TRBV10-3 to TRBJ2-2, with D possibly matching TRBD2 (5 bases). Germline loops: CDR1 ENHRY, CDR2 SYGVKD. The CDR3 is made up of 14 amino acids. With 4 bases removed from V and 5 bases from J, the gap between germline ends came to 11 bases. CDR3 loop: CAISVGGRTGELFF. The CDR3 bases are TGTGCCATCAGTGTTGGAGGTCGAACCGGGGAGCTGTTTTTT.

The chain recombines TRBV9 with TRBJ2-1; 11 nucleotides align to TRBD2. The trim removed 3 bases at V and 4 bases at J, leaving 3 bases unmatched. CDR1 is SGDLS and CDR2 is YYNGEE in the germline V gene. CDR3 length: 15 residues. CDR3 residues: CASSGSGGGYNEQFF. The DNA of the CDR3 is TGTGCCAGCAGCGGTAGCGGGGGGGGGTACAATGAGCAGTTCTTC.

This chain connects TRBV3-1 (or the pseudogene TRBV3-2) to TRBJ2-3; D ambiguous. The CDR3 is made up of 13 amino acids. Germline values: CDR1 LGHDT, CDR2 YNNKEL (reference sequence). Trimming took off 0 bases at V and 4 bases at J, with 5 bases between the two ends. Here the CDR3 DNA reads TGTGCCAGCAGCCAAGAGAGTTCAGATACGCAGTATTTT. It specifies CASSQESSDTQYF.